The clone carrying this T cell receptor beta chain was detected only a few times. The antigen remains unidentified. The germline V gene encodes CDR1 MDHEN and CDR2 SYDVKM. The length of the CDR3 is 12 residues. The trim removed 6 bases at V and 10 bases at J, leaving 8 bases unmatched. The data were taken from a study of cytomegalovirus exposure and HLA in healthy donors. Overall study findings and caveats: TCR beta V- and J-gene trimming was later associated with a missense DCLRE1C variant. Most TCR sequences showed up rarely, but some public TCRs showed up in many donors.

Healthy bone marrow donors made up the cohort. When sampled, the donors appeared nominally healthy, though they likely had unrecorded immune exposures. PCR employed 60 Vbeta and 13 Jbeta primers. Profiled with immunoSEQ multiplex PCR; TCRdb holds only in-frame clones, not every one. Found here are around 110,000 clones, over 60% of them singletons; the top ten hold around 3%. The TCR sequence derives from a woman in her late teens or twenties in good health and CMV-seropositive. The V call is TRBV28, the J call TRBJ1-1, with TRBD1 identical over 7 bases. What was sequenced was PBMCs. This chain's CDR3 is CASSPTGSGAFF. CDR3 DNA: TGTGCCAGCAGCCCGACAGGGAGTGGAGCTTTCTTT.